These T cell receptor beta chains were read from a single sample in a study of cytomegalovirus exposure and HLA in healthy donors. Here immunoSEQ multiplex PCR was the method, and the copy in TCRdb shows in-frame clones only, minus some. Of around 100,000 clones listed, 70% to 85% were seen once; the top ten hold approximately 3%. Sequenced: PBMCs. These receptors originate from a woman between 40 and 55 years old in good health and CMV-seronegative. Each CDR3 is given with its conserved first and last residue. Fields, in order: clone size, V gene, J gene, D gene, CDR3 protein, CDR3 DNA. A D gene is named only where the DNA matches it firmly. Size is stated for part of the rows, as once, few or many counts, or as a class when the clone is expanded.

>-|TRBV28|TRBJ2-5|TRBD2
CASISSGRGGETQYF
TGTGCCAGCATATCGAGCGGGAGGGGGGGGGAGACCCAGTACTTC
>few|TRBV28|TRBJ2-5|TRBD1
CASSLGQGIETQYF
TGTGCCAGCAGTCTGGGACAGGGGATAGAGACCCAGTACTTC
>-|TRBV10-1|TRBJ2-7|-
CASSESNSYEQYF
TGCGCCAGCAGTGAGTCGAACAGCTACGAGCAGTACTTC
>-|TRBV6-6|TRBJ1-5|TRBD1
CASSNRDRGYNQPQHF
TGTGCCAGCAGTAATCGGGACAGGGGGTACAATCAGCCCCAGCATTTT
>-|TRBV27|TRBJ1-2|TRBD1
CASSSDRAIVYGYTF
TGTGCCAGCAGTTCTGACAGGGCGATAGTTTATGGCTACACCTTC
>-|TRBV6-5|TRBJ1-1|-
CASSPLGLANTEAFF
TGTGCCAGCAGTCCCCTGGGACTGGCGAACACTGAAGCTTTCTTT
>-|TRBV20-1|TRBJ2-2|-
CSASISGELFF
TGCAGTGCTAGCATTTCCGGGGAGCTGTTTTTT
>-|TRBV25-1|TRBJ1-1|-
CASSETDEAFF
TGTGCCAGCAGTGAAACAGATGAAGCTTTCTTT
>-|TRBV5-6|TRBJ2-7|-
CASSPTTGTIYEQYF
TGTGCCAGCAGCCCCACCACCGGGACAATTTACGAGCAGTACTTC
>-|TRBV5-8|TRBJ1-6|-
CASSLGTANSPLHF
TGTGCCAGCAGCTTGGGGACAGCTAATTCACCCCTCCACTTT
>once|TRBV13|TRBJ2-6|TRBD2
CASSLGLGGSGANVLTF
TGTGCCAGCAGCTTAGGCCTGGGGGGGTCTGGGGCCAACGTCCTGACTTTC
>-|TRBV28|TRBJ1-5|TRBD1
CASSFNRGRSNQPQHF
TGTGCCAGCAGTTTTAACAGGGGCAGAAGCAATCAGCCCCAGCATTTT
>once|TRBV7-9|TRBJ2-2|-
CSSSKLNTGELFF
TGTTCCAGCAGCAAACTAAACACCGGGGAGCTGTTTTTT
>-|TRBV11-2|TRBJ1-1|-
CASSLERDTEAFF
TGTGCCAGCAGCTTAGAGCGGGACACTGAAGCTTTCTTT
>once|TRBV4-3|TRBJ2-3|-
CASSQNSRITDTQYF
TGCGCCAGCAGCCAAAATTCGCGGATCACAGATACGCAGTATTTT
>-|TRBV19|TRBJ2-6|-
CASSPLTALSGANVLTF
TGTGCCAGTAGTCCCTTGACAGCTCTCTCTGGGGCCAACGTCCTGACTTTC
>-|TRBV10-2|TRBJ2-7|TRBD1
CASRDRTTYEQYF
TGCGCCAGCAGGGACAGGACCACCTACGAGCAGTACTTC
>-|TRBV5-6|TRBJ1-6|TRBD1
CASSARQGSNSPLHF
TGTGCCAGCAGCGCCAGACAGGGAAGCAATTCACCCCTCCACTTT
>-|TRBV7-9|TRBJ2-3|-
CASSLVGLSIFHTDTQYF
TGTGCCAGCAGCTTAGTGGGACTCTCCATATTCCACACAGATACGCAGTATTTT
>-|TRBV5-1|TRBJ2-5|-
CASSFGVQETQYF
TGCGCCAGCAGCTTCGGGGTACAAGAGACCCAGTACTTC
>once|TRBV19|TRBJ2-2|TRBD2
CASTRAGGNTGELFF
TGTGCCAGTACCCGGGCGGGAGGGAACACCGGGGAGCTGTTTTTT
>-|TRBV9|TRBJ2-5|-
CASSPLVEGGETQYF
TGTGCCAGCAGCCCTCTTGTGGAGGGTGGGGAGACCCAGTACTTC
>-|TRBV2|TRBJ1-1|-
CASSDRGGTEAFF
TGTGCCAGCAGTGATCGCGGGGGGACTGAAGCTTTCTTT
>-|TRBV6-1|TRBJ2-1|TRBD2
CASSGGSGTNEQFF
TGTGCCAGCAGTGGGGGTAGCGGGACGAATGAGCAGTTCTTC
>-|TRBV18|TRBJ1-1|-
CASSPETGREAFF
TGTGCCAGCTCACCAGAGACAGGACGGGAAGCTTTCTTT
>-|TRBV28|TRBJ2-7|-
CASSTPGMHEQYF
TGTGCCAGCAGTACCCCAGGGATGCACGAGCAGTACTTC
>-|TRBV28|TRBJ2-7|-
CASSSSTGQAYEQYF
TGTGCCAGCAGTTCATCCACGGGACAAGCCTACGAGCAGTACTTC
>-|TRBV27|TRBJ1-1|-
CASSLSNLNTEAFF
TGTGCCAGCAGTTTATCCAACCTAAACACTGAAGCTTTCTTT
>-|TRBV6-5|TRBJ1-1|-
CASSYSQGMNTEAFF
TGTGCCAGCAGTTACTCGCAGGGGATGAACACTGAAGCTTTCTTT
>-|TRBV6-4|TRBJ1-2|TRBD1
CASSDSGDRIYGYTF
TGTGCCAGCAGTGACTCTGGGGACAGGATCTATGGCTACACCTTC
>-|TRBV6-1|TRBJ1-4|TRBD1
CASSWDRGEKLFF
TGTGCCAGCAGTTGGGACAGGGGTGAAAAACTGTTTTTT
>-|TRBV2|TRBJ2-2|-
CASSADREDTGELFF
TGTGCCAGCAGTGCCGACAGGGAGGACACCGGGGAGCTGTTTTTT